This record covers a single TCR beta chain. TCRdb called the 5' RACE reads again in MiXCR, with one record for every CDR3 protein. The sample holds about 550,000 distinct CDR3 sequences; about 19% are singletons and the top ten take around 15%. These data come from a study of T cells after yellow fever vaccination. The CDR3 has 14 residues. The V gene end was trimmed by 4 bases and the J gene end by 5 bases; junction bases not matched to a gene: 8. CDR1 SGHKS and CDR2 YYEKEE come from the germline V gene (reference sequence). This receptor was obtained from a man between 25 and 39 years old who received the YFV17D yellow fever vaccine. Specimen: PBMCs, collected 15 days after the yellow fever booster vaccination. This chain uses TRBV5-5 with TRBJ2-7; 8 positions match TRBD1. CDR3 in DNA: TGTGCCAGCAGCCATCGGACAGGGTTTGACGAGCAGTACTTC. Translating gives CASSHRTGFDEQYF.